The clone carrying this T cell receptor (beta chain) was counted a few times. Its target is not known. The data are from a study of regulatory T cells in long-lasting Graves disease. Whole-study findings and limits: New patients shared fewer public clonotypes (more than 850) than persistent patients did (roughly 2,500). The study found TRBV28, TRBJ1-2 and TRBJ2-5 favored in persistent disease.

CDR1 is SEHNR and CDR2 is FQNEAQ in the germline V gene (reference sequence). With 3 bases clipped from V and 3 bases from J, the junction kept 5 bases outside the gene matches. This CDR3 comprises 14 residues. Described time point: persistent/refractory GD, antithyroid drugs over 5 years with positive TRAb. PBMC-derived RNA was used for the TCR library. Combining iRepertoire HTBI primers with Arm-PCR of CDR3 regions, the authors built TCR beta libraries. Per the study methods: Throughout the samples, researchers identified 55 to 65 TRBV and about 15 TRBJ segments. TCRdb reanalysed the multiplex PCR reads using MiXCR and keeps one entry per CDR3 protein. The V and J calls and clone size are TCRdb's, not the authors'. The data contain 350,000 to 450,000 distinct CDR3 sequences, 23% of them singletons.

This TCR came from a woman aged 40 to 50 with Graves disease. V is TRBV7-9 and J is TRBJ2-7; 7 bases are a match to TRBD1. The sample consisted of peripheral blood mononuclear cells (PBMCs), taken when the disease was refractory, from a patient treated with antithyroid drugs. In DNA form, the CDR3 reads TGTGCCAGCAGCTTTACAGGGGTCATCTACGAGCAGTACTTC. It is translated as CASSFTGVIYEQYF.